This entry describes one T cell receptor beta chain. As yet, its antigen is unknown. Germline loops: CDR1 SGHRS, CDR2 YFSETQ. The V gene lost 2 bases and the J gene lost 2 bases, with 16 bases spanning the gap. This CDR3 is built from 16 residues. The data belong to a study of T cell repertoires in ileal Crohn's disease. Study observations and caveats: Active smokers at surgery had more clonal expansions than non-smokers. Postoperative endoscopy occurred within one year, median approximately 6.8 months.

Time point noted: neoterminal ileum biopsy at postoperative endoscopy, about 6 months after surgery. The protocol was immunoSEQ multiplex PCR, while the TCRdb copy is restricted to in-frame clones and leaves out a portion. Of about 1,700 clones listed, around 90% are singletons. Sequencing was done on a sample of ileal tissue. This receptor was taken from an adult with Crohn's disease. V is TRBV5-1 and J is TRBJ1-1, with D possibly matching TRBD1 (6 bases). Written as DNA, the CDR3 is TGCGCCAGCAGCTTCGGACAGTCGGGGGTTAACACTGAAGCTTTCTTT. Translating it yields CASSFGQSGVNTEAFF.